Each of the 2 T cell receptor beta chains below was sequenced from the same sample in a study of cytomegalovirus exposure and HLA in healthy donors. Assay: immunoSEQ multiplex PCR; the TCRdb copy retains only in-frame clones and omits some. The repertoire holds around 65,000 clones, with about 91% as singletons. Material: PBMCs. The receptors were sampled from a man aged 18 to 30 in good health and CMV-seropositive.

CDR3 DNA: TGCGCCAGCAGCCAACCGAGCGGGGGGGGATTGGACGGGGAGCTGTTTTTT. It is translated as CASSQPSGGGLDGELFF. The genes are TRBV4-1 and TRBJ2-2; TRBD2 agrees at 10 bases. This CDR3 comprises 17 residues. Losses at the gene ends were 2 bases for V and 7 bases for J; bases not matched to a gene: 10. The germline V gene encodes CDR1 MGHRA and CDR2 YSYEKL.

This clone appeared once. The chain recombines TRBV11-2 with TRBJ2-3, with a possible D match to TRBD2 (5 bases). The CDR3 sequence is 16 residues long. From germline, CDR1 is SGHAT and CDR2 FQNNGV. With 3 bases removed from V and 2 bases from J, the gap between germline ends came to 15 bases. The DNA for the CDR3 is TGTGCCAGCAGCTTTTTAGCGTCGATTGTCACAGATACGCAGTATTTT. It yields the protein CASSFLASIVTDTQYF.